The source of this TCR beta chain is a study of cytomegalovirus exposure and HLA in healthy donors. The primer mix had 60 Vbeta and 13 Jbeta primers. Clones were read by immunoSEQ multiplex PCR, and TCRdb kept only the in-frame ones, dropping some. Among approximately 170,000 clones listed, about 82% were seen once. V lost 6 bases and J 5 bases, leaving 19 bases between the germline ends. This CDR3 contains 15 residues. Germline V gene data show CDR1 as WNHNN and CDR2 as SYGVQD (reference sequence). This clone was seen a few times. The TCR comes from a woman between 18 and 29 years old in good health and CMV-seronegative. Sequencing was done on a sample of PBMCs. This rearrangement joins TRBV10-1 to TRBJ1-2; D gene unclear. The CDR3 nucleotides read TGCGCCAGCAGGGTCCCGGGTGGCCTTGGGTATGGCTACACCTTC. Its translation: CASRVPGGLGYGYTF.